Below, one TCR beta chain is given with its context. The target antigen is unknown. These data come from a study of cytomegalovirus exposure and HLA in healthy donors. Study-wide results and caveats: As was reported, the classifier diagnosed cytomegalovirus status with high specificity and sensitivity.

Generated by immunoSEQ multiplex PCR, the TCRdb table keeps only in-frame clones and is missing some. Among around 60,000 clones listed, 75% to 95% were seen once. The donors were members of the validation cohort, which comprised 90 to 150 subjects and was separate from the first cohort of 666 subjects. Sequenced: PBMCs. The TCR comes from a man aged 18 to 29 in good health and CMV-seronegative.

Here the CDR3 reads CASSKYREGNQPQHF. The CDR3 coding sequence is TGTGCCAGCAGCAAATACAGGGAAGGCAATCAGCCCCAGCATTTT. This chain uses TRBV6-6 with TRBJ1-5; D might be TRBD1 (6 bases). CDR1 and CDR2 (germline): MNHNY, SVGAGI (reference sequence). V dropped 6 bases and J dropped 2 bases, with 14 bases sitting between them. The CDR3 has 15 amino acids.